This T cell receptor beta chain was profiled in a study of blood T cell repertoires in COVID-19. Study-wide background: Samples representing acute and convalescent COVID-19 were sourced from the United States, Italy and Spain. The cDNA or gDNA used as material had been derived from T cells, B-cell-depleted T cells, or PBMCs.

Authors' methods: How many nucleated cells were present was estimated from reference gene primer amplification. Profiled with immunoSEQ multiplex PCR; TCRdb holds only in-frame clones, not every one. The V and J calls and clone size are taken from that table; D and trimming were inferred from the DNA. The data hold under 70,000 clones, with 80% to 90% observed a single time. Sequencing used peripheral blood. The clonotype comes from a man aged 50-59 years with acute or convalescent COVID-19.

CDR3 sequence reads: CSASHGTQGYEQYF. The DNA for the CDR3 is TGCAGTGCTAGTCACGGGACTCAAGGCTACGAGCAGTACTTC. The gene calls are TRBV20-1 and TRBJ2-7, with D perhaps TRBD2 (6 bases). CDR3 length: 14 amino acids. Between the trimmed V and J ends, which lost 3 bases and 3 bases, there was a span of 15 bases. Germline V CDR1 and CDR2: DFQATT, SNEGSKA (reference sequence).